This TCR beta chain was retrieved from a study of T cell repertoires in cytomegalovirus infection. Looking at the study overall: CMV infection together with matching HLA type was indicated by public TCR beta signatures. Study-wide points: In two of eight donors, the top clonotype was HLA-C-restricted CMV-specific. Summed frequency of public TCR beta families distinguished CMV carriers with the relevant HLA.

This clonotype was seen more than once but under ten times. Its antigen is not identified. TCRdb used MiXCR to reprocess the reads, holding one entry per CDR3 protein. The sample contains hundreds of thousands of distinct CDR3 sequences, about 33% of which appear only once. V shed 4 bases and J 4 bases; nucleotides not matched to a gene: 2. Germline CDR1 and CDR2: SGHTA and FQGNSA. The CDR3 has 13 residues. Sequencing used cultured PBMCs, obtained from culture after CMV antigen stimulation. The TCR sequence derives from a human donor in good health (CMV status not recorded). Some clones in this sample may be carry-over from other donors' samples. The V call is TRBV7-2, the J call TRBJ2-5; 8 positions agree with TRBD1. The CDR3 loop is CASSSRGLETQYF. DNA for the CDR3: TGTGCCAGCAGCTCCAGGGGGCTAGAGACCCAGTACTTC.